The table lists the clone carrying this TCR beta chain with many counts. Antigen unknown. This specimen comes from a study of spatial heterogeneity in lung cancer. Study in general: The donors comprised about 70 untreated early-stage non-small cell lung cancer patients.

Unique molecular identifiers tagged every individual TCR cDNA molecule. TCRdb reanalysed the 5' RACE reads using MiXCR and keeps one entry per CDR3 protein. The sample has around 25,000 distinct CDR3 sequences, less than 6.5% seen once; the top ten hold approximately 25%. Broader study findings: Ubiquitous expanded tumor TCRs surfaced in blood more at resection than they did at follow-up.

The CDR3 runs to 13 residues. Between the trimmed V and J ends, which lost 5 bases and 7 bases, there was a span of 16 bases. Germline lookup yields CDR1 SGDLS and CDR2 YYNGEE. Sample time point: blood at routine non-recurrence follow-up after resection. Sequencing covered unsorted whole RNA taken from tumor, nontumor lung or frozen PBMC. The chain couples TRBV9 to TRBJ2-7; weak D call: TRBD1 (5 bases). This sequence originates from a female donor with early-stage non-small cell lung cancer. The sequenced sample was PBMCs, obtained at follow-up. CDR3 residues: CASSPGQPREQYF. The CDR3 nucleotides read TGTGCCAGCAGTCCTGGACAACCCAGGGAGCAGTACTTC.